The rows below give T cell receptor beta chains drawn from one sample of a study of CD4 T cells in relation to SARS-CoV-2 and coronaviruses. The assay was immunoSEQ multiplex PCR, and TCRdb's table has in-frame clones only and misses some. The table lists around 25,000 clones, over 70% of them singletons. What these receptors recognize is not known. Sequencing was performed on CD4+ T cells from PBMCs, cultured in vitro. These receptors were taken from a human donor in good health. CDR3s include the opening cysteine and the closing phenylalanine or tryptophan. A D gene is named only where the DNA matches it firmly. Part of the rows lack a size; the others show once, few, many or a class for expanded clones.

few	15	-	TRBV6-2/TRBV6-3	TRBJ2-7	TGTGCCAGCAGTCCGCGGAGTCTAGCGCAGTACGAGCAGTACTTC	CASSPRSLAQYEQYF
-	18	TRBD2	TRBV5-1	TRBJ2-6	TGCGCCAGCAGCCCACGGCCTAGCGGGAGTGAAGGGGCCAACGTCCTGACTTTC	CASSPRPSGSEGANVLTF
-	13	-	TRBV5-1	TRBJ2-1	TGCGCCAGCAGCTTAGGGACCTACAATGAGCAGTTCTTC	CASSLGTYNEQFF
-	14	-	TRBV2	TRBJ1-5	TGTGCCAGCGCAAGGGGGAATAGCAATCAGCCCCAGCATTTT	CASARGNSNQPQHF
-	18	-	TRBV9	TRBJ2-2	TGTGCCAGCAGCGTATTACCCCTTTTAGACGCGAACACCGGGGAGCTGTTTTTT	CASSVLPLLDANTGELFF
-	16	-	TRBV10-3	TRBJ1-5	TGTGCCATCAGTGAGAATTCGGCCGCAGACAATCAGCCCCAGCATTTT	CAISENSAADNQPQHF
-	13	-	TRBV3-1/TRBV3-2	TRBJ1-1	TGTGCCAGCAGCCAAAAAACTGCTCTTGGAGCTTTCTTT	CASSQKTALGAFF
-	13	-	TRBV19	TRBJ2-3	TGTGCCAGTAGTTCCTCCGGGACAGATACGCAGTATTTT	CASSSSGTDTQYF
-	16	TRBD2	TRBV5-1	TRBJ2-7	TGCGCCAGCACCCCCGTCGCCACTAGCGGGAGGCTCGAGCAGTACTTC	CASTPVATSGRLEQYF
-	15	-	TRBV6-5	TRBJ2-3	TGTGCCAGCAGCCCATCGACGGGTCTGGGGGATACGCAGTATTTT	CASSPSTGLGDTQYF
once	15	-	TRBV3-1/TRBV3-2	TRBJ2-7	TGTGCCAGCAGCCTCTCGCAGCTCAGACCCTACGAGCAGTACTTC	CASSLSQLRPYEQYF
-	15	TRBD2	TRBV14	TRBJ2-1	TGTGCCAGCAGCCAAGCGGGACTACCTAGGGATGAGCAGTTCTTC	CASSQAGLPRDEQFF
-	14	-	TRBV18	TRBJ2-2	TGTGCCAGCTCATCTCAGGACAGCACCGGGGAGCTGTTTTTT	CASSSQDSTGELFF
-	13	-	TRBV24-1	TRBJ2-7	TGTGCCACCAGTGATTCGGGCCACTACGAGCAGTACTTC	CATSDSGHYEQYF
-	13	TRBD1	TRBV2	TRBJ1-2	TGTGCCAGCAGGAGCCAGACAGGGGGCGGCTACACCTTC	CASRSQTGGGYTF
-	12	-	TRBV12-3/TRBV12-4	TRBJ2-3	TGTGCCAGCAGCCTTCCGGCAGATACGCAGTATTTT	CASSLPADTQYF
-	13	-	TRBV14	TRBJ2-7	TGTGCCAGCAGCAATTTTCCAGGTCCCGAGCAGTACTTC	CASSNFPGPEQYF
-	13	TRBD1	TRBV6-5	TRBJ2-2	TGTGCCAGCACTACAGGGGATACCGGGGAGCTGTTTTTT	CASTTGDTGELFF
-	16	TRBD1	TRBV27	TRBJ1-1	TGTGCCAGCAGCCCCCCCGGACAGGGGGCGAGGACTGAAGCTTTCTTT	CASSPPGQGARTEAFF
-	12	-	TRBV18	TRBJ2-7	TGTGCCAGCTCACCAACGATCGACGAGCAGTACTTC	CASSPTIDEQYF
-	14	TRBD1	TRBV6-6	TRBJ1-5	TGTGCCAGCAGTTGGGGACAGGAGAATCAGCCCCAGCATTTT	CASSWGQENQPQHF
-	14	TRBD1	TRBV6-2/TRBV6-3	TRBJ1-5	TGTGCCAGCAGCGGGACAGGGGGTAATCAGCCCCAGCATTTT	CASSGTGGNQPQHF
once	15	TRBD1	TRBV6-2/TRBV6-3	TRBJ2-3	TGTGCCAGCAGCCCCGGGACAGGGAGCACAGATACGCAGTATTTT	CASSPGTGSTDTQYF
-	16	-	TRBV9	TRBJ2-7	TGTGCCAGCAGCCCTGGGGCAGGGCACCGGGAATATGAGCAGTACTTC	CASSPGAGHREYEQYF
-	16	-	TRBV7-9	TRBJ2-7	TGTGCCAGCACCCCTGGGGGCGCAGATTGGTCCTACGAGCAGTACTTC	CASTPGGADWSYEQYF
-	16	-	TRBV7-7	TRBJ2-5	TGTGCCAGCAGCTTAGATCCCGGGACAGCGGGGGAGACCCAGTACTTC	CASSLDPGTAGETQYF
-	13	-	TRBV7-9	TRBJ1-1	TGTGCCAGCTCGAGGGCGGGGAACACTGAAGCTTTCTTT	CASSRAGNTEAFF
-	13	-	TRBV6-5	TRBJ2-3	TGTGCCAGCAGGGCGGGGTCAGGAGATACGCAGTATTTT	CASRAGSGDTQYF
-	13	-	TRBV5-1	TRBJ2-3	TGCGCCAGCAGACTCGGGATCACAGATACGCAGTATTTT	CASRLGITDTQYF
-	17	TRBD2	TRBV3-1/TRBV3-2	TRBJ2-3	TGTGCCAGCAGCCAAGATCGTAGCGGGAGGTCCACAGATACGCAGTATTTT	CASSQDRSGRSTDTQYF
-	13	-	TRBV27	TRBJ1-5	TGTGCCAGCAGTTACAGGTTGGCTCAGCCCCAGCATTTT	CASSYRLAQPQHF
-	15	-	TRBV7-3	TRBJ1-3	TGTGCCAGCAGCACCGACAGCAACTCTGGAAACACCATATATTTT	CASSTDSNSGNTIYF
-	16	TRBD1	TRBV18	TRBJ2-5	TGTGCCAGCTCACCCCTAGGACAGGGGGCTTGGGAGACCCAGTACTTC	CASSPLGQGAWETQYF
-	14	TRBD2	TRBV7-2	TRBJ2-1	TGTGCCATCAGGGGTACTAGCGGGACTTTTGAGCAGTTCTTC	CAIRGTSGTFEQFF
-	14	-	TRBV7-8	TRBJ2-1	TGTGCCAGCAGCGCCAGCCTGGCCTACAATGAGCAGTTCTTC	CASSASLAYNEQFF
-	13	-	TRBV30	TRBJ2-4	TGTGCCTGGAGTGTACGGGGTGGAAACATTCAGTACTTC	CAWSVRGGNIQYF
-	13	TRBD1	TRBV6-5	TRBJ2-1	TGTGCCAGCAGTTCCTCACCGACAGGGATGGGGGTCTTC	CASSSSPTGMGVF
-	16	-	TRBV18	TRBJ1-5	TGTGCCAGCTCCCCCGGGGCAGGTAATAGGAATCAGCCCCAGCATTTT	CASSPGAGNRNQPQHF